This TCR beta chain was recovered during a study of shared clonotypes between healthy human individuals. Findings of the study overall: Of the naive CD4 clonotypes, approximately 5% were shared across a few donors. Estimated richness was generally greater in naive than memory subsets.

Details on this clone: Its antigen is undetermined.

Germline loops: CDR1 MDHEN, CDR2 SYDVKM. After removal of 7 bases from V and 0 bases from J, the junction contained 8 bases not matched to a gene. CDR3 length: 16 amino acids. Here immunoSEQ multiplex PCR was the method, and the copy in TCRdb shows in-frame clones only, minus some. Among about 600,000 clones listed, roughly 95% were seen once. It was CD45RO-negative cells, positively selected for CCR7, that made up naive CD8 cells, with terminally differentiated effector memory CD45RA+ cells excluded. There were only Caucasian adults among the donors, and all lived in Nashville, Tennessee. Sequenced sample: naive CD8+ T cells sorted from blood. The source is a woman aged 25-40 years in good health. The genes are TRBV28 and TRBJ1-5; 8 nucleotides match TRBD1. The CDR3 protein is CASNPGTGYSNQPQHF. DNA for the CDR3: TGTGCCAGCAACCCCGGGACAGGCTATAGCAATCAGCCCCAGCATTTT.